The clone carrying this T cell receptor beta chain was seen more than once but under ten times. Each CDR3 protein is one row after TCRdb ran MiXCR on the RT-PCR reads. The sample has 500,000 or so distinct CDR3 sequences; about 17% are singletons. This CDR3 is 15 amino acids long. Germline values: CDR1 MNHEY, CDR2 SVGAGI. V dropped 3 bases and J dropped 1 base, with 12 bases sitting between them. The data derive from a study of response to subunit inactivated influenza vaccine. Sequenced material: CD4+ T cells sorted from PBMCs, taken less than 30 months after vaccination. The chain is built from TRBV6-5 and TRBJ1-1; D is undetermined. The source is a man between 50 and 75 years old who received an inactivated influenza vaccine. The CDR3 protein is CASSYGRIPNTEAFF. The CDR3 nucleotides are TGTGCCAGCAGTTATGGACGGATTCCGAACACTGAAGCTTTCTTT.